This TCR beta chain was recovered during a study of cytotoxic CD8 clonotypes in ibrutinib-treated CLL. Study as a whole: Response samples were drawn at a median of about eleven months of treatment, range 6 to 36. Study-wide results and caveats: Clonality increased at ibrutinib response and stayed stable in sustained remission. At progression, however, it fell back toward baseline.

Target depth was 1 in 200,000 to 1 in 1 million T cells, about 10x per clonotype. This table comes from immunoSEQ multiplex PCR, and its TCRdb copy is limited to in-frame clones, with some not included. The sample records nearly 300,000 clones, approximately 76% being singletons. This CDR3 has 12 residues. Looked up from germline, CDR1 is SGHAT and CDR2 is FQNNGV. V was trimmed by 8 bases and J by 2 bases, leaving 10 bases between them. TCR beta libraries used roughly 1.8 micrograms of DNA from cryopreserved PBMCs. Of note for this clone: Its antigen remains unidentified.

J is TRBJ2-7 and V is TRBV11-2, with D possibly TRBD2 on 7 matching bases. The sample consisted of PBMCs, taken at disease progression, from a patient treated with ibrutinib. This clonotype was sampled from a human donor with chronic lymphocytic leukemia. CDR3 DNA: TGTGCCAGCGCGGGGGCGGCCTACGAGCAGTACTTC. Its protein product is CASAGAAYEQYF.